The entry that follows covers one TCR beta chain sequence. The antigen is unknown. This entry comes from a study of cytomegalovirus exposure and HLA in healthy donors. This CDR3 is built from 14 residues. V lost 5 bases to trimming and J lost 2 bases, with 12 bases between them. CDR1 and CDR2 from the germline V gene are LNHDA and SQIVND (reference sequence). The study drew the donors from its roughly 130-subject validation cohort, separate from the approximately 700-subject first cohort. Overall study results and limits: Listed as cytomegalovirus-associated were roughly 180 TCR beta chains. TCR sequences were mostly rare, though some public TCRs occurred in many donors.

TCRdb's copy holds only in-frame clones and misses some; the assay was immunoSEQ multiplex PCR. The top ten clones hold more than 8% of a sample with 50,000 to 65,000 clones, more than 70% of them seen once. The V call is TRBV19, the J call TRBJ1-1; TRBD1 might be the D (5 bases). The receptor comes from a woman aged 18-29 years in good health and CMV-seropositive. Sequencing was carried out using PBMCs. CDR3 sequence: CASSGYGGNTEAFF. In DNA, the CDR3 is TGTGCCAGTAGTGGCTACGGGGGTAACACTGAAGCTTTCTTT.